The 8 T cell receptor beta chains reported below all come from one sample, sequenced in a study of regulatory T cells in long-lasting Graves disease. Noted time point: newly diagnosed GD, antithyroid drugs for less than 3 months. TCR sequences were obtained from RNA taken from PBMCs. TCR beta libraries were built with iRepertoire HTBI primers and Arm-PCR of CDR3 regions. Each CDR3 protein is one row after TCRdb ran MiXCR on the multiplex PCR reads. The repertoire holds about 450,000 distinct CDR3 sequences, with roughly 15% as singletons. These data also formed part of another study, on T cells in Graves' hyperthyroidism and ophthalmopathy.

This sample comprised peripheral blood mononuclear cells (PBMCs), obtained at new diagnosis, from a patient treated with antithyroid drugs. Receptors were obtained from a woman aged 45-65 years with Graves disease.

Only a few counts were recorded for this clonotype. The rearrangement links TRBV30 to TRBJ2-3, with D possibly matching TRBD2 (5 bases). Trimming took off 2 bases at V and 2 bases at J, with 17 bases between the two ends. Per germline, CDR1 GTSNPN and CDR2 SVGIG (reference sequence). The CDR3 covers 16 residues. CDR3 amino acids: CAWSSQDRLYTDTQYF. The CDR3 nucleotides are TGTGCCTGGAGTTCCCAGGACCGACTATACACAGATACGCAGTATTTT.

V usage is TRBV30 and J usage is TRBJ2-7, with TRBD1 matching 7 bases. Germline CDR1 GTSNPN, CDR2 SVGIG (reference sequence). The CDR3 length is 15 residues. V shed 1 base and J 3 bases; nucleotides not matched to a gene: 9. This chain's CDR3 is CAWSATGQLIYEQYF. The CDR3 DNA follows: TGTGCCTGGAGTGCAACGGGACAGCTCATCTACGAGCAGTACTTC.

Worth noting for this clonotype: The junction does not match germline at one end; this may be a read error. V gene TRBV28 combines with J gene TRBJ2-2; no clear D. This CDR3 contains 11 residues. Germline V gene lookup returns CDR1 MDHEN and CDR2 SYDVKM. As DNA, the CDR3 is TGTGTCAGCAGTTTCCTCGGGGAGCTGTTTTTT. This sequence encodes CVSSFLGELFF. Variable domain in full (rest from reference TRBV28 and TRBJ2-2): DVKVTQSSRYLVKRTGEKVFLECVQDMDHENMFWYRQDPGLGLRLIYFSYDVKMKEKGDIPEGYSVSREKKERFSLILESASTNQTSMYLCVSSFLGELFFGEGSRLTVL.

The chain carries TRBV20-1 and TRBJ2-7, with D possibly being TRBD2 (6 bases). The V gene lost 0 bases and the J gene lost 2 bases, with 11 bases spanning the gap. Germline V gives CDR1 DFQATT, CDR2 SNEGSKA (reference sequence). This CDR3 region has 14 residues. The CDR3 loop reads CSARDTRLAYEQYF. The CDR3, as DNA: TGCAGTGCTAGAGATACCCGACTAGCCTACGAGCAGTACTTC.

About this clonotype: With a much larger clone just one base away, this may be a read error. The CDR3 sequence: CASSPVRNQETQYF. The CDR3 DNA reads as TGCGCCAGCAGCCCGGTCAGGAATCAAGAGACCCAGTACTTC. V is TRBV5-1 and J is TRBJ2-5; no reliable D call. Trimming removed 4 bases at V and 2 bases at J, with 12 bases between. Germline values: CDR1 SGHRS, CDR2 YFSETQ. The CDR3 extends over 14 amino acids.

The chain recombines TRBV30 with TRBJ1-2; D call uncertain. Trimming pared 0 bases from V and 2 bases from J, leaving 7 bases between. The CDR3 runs to 13 residues. In germline, CDR1 is GTSNPN, CDR2 SVGIG (reference sequence). This CDR3 reads CAWSVGENYGYTF. CDR3 DNA sequence: TGTGCCTGGAGTGTGGGTGAGAACTATGGCTACACCTTC. The variable domain in full, with the rest retrieved from reference TRBV30 and TRBJ1-2, is SQTIHQWPATLVQPVGSPLSLECTVEGTSNPNLYWYRQAAGRGLQLLFYSVGIGQISSEVPQNLSASRPQDRQFILSSKKLLLSDSGFYLCAWSVGENYGYTFGSGTRLTVV.

V usage is TRBV6-2 or TRBV6-3 and J usage is TRBJ2-1; TRBD1 is a possible D gene (6 bases). The germline CDR1 and CDR2 sequences are MNHEY and SVGEGT. The CDR3 is 16 amino acids. Trimming pared 5 bases from V and 6 bases from J, leaving 20 bases between. The CDR3 DNA sequence: TGTGCCAGCAGTGGGGGCGGGCAGGGGTTCGGCAATGAGCAGTTCTTC. Translated: CASSGGGQGFGNEQFF.

This clonotype was seen ten or more times. The gene calls are TRBV5-5 and TRBJ1-1; D is possibly TRBD1 (6 bases). V was pared by 2 bases and J by 3 bases, with 11 bases between. The CDR3 runs 14 residues. CDR1 is SGHKS and CDR2 is YYEKEE in the germline V gene (reference sequence). CDR3 amino acids: CASSFRGRDTEAFF. CDR3 coding DNA: TGTGCCAGCAGCTTCAGGGGAAGAGACACTGAAGCTTTCTTT.